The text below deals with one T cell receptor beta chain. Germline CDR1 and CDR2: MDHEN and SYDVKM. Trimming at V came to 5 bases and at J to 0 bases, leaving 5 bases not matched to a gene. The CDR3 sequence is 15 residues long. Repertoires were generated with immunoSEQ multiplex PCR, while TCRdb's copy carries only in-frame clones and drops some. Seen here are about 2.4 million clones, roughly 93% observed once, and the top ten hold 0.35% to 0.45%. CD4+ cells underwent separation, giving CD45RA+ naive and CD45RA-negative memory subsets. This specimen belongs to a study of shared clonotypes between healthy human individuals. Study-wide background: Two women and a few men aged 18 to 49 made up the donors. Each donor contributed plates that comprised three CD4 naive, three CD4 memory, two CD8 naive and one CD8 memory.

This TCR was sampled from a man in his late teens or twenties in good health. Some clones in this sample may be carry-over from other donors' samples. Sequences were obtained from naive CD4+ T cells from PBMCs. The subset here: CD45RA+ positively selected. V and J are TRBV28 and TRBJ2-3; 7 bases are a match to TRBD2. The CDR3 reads CASSISGASTDTQYF. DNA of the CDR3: TGTGCCAGCAGTATAAGCGGGGCTAGCACAGATACGCAGTATTTT.